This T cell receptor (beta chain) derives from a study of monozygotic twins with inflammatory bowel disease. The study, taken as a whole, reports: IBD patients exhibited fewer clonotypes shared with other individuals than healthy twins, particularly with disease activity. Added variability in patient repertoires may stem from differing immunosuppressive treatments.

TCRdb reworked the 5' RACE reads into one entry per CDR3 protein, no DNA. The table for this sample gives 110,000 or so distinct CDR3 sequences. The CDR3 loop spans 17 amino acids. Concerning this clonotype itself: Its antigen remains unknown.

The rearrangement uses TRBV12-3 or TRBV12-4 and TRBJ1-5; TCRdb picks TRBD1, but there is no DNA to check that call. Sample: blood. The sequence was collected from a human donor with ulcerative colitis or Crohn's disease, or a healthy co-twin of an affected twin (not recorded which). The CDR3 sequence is CASSPGQLSYSNQPQHF.